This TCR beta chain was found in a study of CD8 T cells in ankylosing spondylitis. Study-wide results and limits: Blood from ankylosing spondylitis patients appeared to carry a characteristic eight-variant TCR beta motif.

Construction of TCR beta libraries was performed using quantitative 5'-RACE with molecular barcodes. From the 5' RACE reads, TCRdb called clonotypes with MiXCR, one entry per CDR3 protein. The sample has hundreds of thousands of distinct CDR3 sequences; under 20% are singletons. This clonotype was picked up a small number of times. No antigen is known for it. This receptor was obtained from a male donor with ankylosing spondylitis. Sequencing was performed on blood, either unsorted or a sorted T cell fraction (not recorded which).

As DNA, the CDR3 is TGTGCCAGCAGTTACGGTGCTAGCGGGAGTAATGAGCAGTTCTTC. The encoded protein is CASSYGASGSNEQFF. V and J are TRBV6-2 or TRBV6-3 and TRBJ2-1; 10 nucleotides match TRBD2. Germline V gene data show CDR1 as MNHEY and CDR2 as SVGEGT. The CDR3 length is 15 residues. V shed 2 bases, J shed 7 bases, and the junction held 5 bases outside the gene matches.